This T cell receptor beta chain stems from a study of T cells in Graves' hyperthyroidism and ophthalmopathy. CDR3 length: 12 residues. Germline loops: CDR1 DFQATT, CDR2 SNEGSKA (reference sequence). V dropped 8 bases and J dropped 7 bases, with 17 bases sitting between them. It was RNA transcripts that yielded the amplified TCR beta CDR3 regions. RT-PCR in the first round (using the HTBI primer set) targeted the TCR CDR3. Each CDR3 protein is one row after TCRdb ran MiXCR on the multiplex PCR reads. Altogether 500,000 to 800,000 distinct CDR3 sequences are present, roughly 46% being singletons, with the ten largest covering less than 9%.

This sequence was found in an adult man with Graves' disease, either hyperthyroidism or ophthalmopathy (not recorded which). The chain couples TRBV20-1 to TRBJ1-1; D is possibly TRBD1 (5 bases). Specimen: peripheral blood or thyroid tissue (not recorded which). The CDR3 DNA is TGCAGTTACACTCCAGGGCGTGATGAAGCTTTCTTT. This codes for CSYTPGRDEAFF.